These 8 T cell receptor beta chains originate from one sample sequenced in a study of stem cell transplantation in POMP-related autoinflammatory disease (dated by TCRdb to the early 2020s). The protocol used for the library was the immunoSEQ multiplex PCR assay. TCRdb's version of the immuneACCESS table is confined to in-frame rearrangements and falls short of the full clone set. An unresolved V gene accounts for under half of the shortfall where checked; the remainder is of unknown origin. The sample has several thousand clones on record, around 83% of them singletons. The ten most abundant clones make up over 3.5% of the sample. The material sequenced was a CXCR5-defined cell subset from PBMCs. These receptors all come from a human donor in good health.

The chain uses TRBV10-3 and TRBJ2-5; no firm D call. The DNA end favors TRBJ2-7, so the J call may be wrong. Germline V CDR1 and CDR2: ENHRY, SYGVKD. This CDR3 region has 11 residues. This CDR3 is CAISDSGEQYF. CDR3 DNA: TGTGCCATCAGTGATTCCGGCGAGCAGTACTTC.

The rearrangement uses TRBV10-3 and TRBJ2-7; 7 nucleotides match TRBD2. The CDR3 contains 16 residues. Per germline, CDR1 ENHRY and CDR2 SYGVKD. V lost 6 bases to trimming and J lost 0 bases; unmatched junction nucleotides: 11. The CDR3 protein is CAIRGGAGRGSYEQYF. The CDR3 DNA reads TGTGCCATCAGGGGAGGGGCAGGACGAGGCTCCTACGAGCAGTACTTC.

The J gene is TRBJ1-5, the V gene TRBV19; D remains unclear. This CDR3 spans 15 amino acids. Germline V gives CDR1 LNHDA, CDR2 SQIVND (reference sequence). V was pared by 1 base and J by 5 bases, with 12 bases between. The CDR3 bases are TGTGCCAGTAGTATAGTAGCCGGGGAAGATCAGCCCCAGCATTTT. Its protein is CASSIVAGEDQPQHF.

The rearrangement uses TRBV6-6 and TRBJ1-2, with 8 bases fitting TRBD1. The CDR3 extends over 14 amino acids. Germline CDR1 and CDR2: MNHNY and SVGAGI (reference sequence). The V and J ends lost 2 bases and 4 bases, in that order; junction bases with no gene match: 3. The CDR3 protein is CASSYQGAAYGYTF. For the CDR3, the DNA is TGTGCCAGCAGTTACCAGGGGGCGGCCTATGGCTACACCTTC.

The J gene is TRBJ1-1, the V gene TRBV6-4, with 7 positions matching TRBD1. This CDR3 contains 14 residues. The trim removed 6 bases at V and 2 bases at J, leaving 6 bases unmatched. Germline-derived CDR1 and CDR2 are MRHNA and SNTAGT. CDR3 amino acids: CASRKTGRNTEAFF. Written as DNA, the CDR3 is TGTGCCAGCAGGAAGACAGGGAGAAACACTGAAGCTTTCTTT.

The chain recombines TRBV6-5 with TRBJ1-2, with 7 nucleotides matching TRBD1. The CDR3 has 15 residues. J lost 5 bases, V lost 5 bases, and 11 bases had no gene match. Germline lookup yields CDR1 MNHEY and CDR2 SVGAGI. CDR3 region: CASSPGTARLYGYTF. The CDR3 nucleotides read TGTGCCAGCAGTCCCGGGACAGCCCGTCTGTATGGCTACACCTTC.

The J gene is TRBJ2-7, the V gene TRBV5-1; perhaps TRBD2 as D (6 bases). The V gene lost 0 bases and the J gene lost 0 bases, with 13 bases spanning the gap. Germline V gene lookup returns CDR1 SGHRS and CDR2 YFSETQ. The CDR3 has 16 residues. The chain's CDR3 is CASSLAGGGASYEQYF. The CDR3 bases are TGCGCCAGCAGCTTGGCCGGAGGAGGGGCCTCCTACGAGCAGTACTTC.

This chain connects TRBV25-1 to TRBJ2-3, with 8 bases lining up with TRBD1. The CDR3 length is 15 residues. Germline CDR1 reads MGHDK; CDR2 reads SYGVNS. J lost 0 bases, V lost 4 bases, and 3 bases had no gene match. CDR3 region: CASSGQGASTDTQYF. In DNA form, the CDR3 reads TGTGCCAGCAGTGGCCAGGGGGCGAGCACAGATACGCAGTATTTT.